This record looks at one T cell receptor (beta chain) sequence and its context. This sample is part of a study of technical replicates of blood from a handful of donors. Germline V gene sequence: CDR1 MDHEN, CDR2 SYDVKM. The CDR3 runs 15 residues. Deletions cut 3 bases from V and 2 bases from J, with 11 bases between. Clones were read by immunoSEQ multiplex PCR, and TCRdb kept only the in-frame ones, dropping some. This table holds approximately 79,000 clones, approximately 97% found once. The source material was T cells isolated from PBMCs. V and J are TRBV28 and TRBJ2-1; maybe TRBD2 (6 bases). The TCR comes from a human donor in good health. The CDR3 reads CASSLSSETYNEQFF. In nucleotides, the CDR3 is TGTGCCAGCAGTTTGTCTAGCGAGACCTACAATGAGCAGTTCTTC.